This T cell receptor (beta chain) came from a study of T cell clonotyping in hematopoietic cell transplantation. Study-wide background: Recipient samples before transplant were obtained post-cytoreduction.

TCRdb keeps only in-frame clones here, not all; method: immunoSEQ multiplex PCR. The sample lists around 19,000 clones; 70% to 80% were seen once. Time point described: recipient sample about 28 days before transplant, after cytoreduction. Blood collection times were about day -28 and days 30, 100, 180 posttransplant. This clone was seen more than once but under ten times. Its antigen is not identified. Findings and limits, study-wide: At the given depth, recipient repertoires were over 95% de novo clonotypes. Recipient TCR diversity dropped after transplant; expanded clonotypes rose from day 30 to 180.

The source of this sequence is a man between 60 and 75 years old with acute myeloid leukemia. Some clones in this sample may be carry-over from other donors' samples. The sequences come from peripheral blood mononuclear cells, collected before stem cell transplant.

The CDR3 here is CASSEAQTDANEKLFF. The CDR3 DNA reads as TGTGCCAGCAGTGAAGCCCAGACTGATGCTAATGAAAAACTGTTTTTT. The chain employs TRBV2 and TRBJ1-4; D is ambiguous. Per germline, CDR1 SNHLY and CDR2 FYNNEI. With 0 bases removed from V and 3 bases from J, the gap between germline ends came to 11 bases. The CDR3 sequence is 16 residues long.